The clone carrying this TCR beta chain has just one count. It was locally advanced or metastatic urothelial carcinoma that patients had. The repertoire was sequenced with immunoSEQ multiplex PCR; TCRdb's copy has only in-frame clones and lacks some. This sample has about 71,000 clones; roughly 89% occur once, and the top ten carry 3% to 4%. These data are taken from a study of PD-L1 blockade in urothelial cancer. Per germline, CDR1 SGDLS and CDR2 YYNGEE. Trimming cost V 7 bases and J 0 bases, with 15 bases left between them. This CDR3 has 15 amino acids. The rearrangement links TRBV9 to TRBJ2-3, with a weak D call TRBD2 (5 bases). This sequence was found in a man aged 55 to 70 with urothelial cancer. The sample was PBMCs, taken around atezolizumab (anti-PD-L1) treatment. This chain's CDR3 is CASRPPGFSTDTQYF. The CDR3 DNA is TGTGCCAGCCGGCCGCCGGGATTTAGCACAGATACGCAGTATTTT.